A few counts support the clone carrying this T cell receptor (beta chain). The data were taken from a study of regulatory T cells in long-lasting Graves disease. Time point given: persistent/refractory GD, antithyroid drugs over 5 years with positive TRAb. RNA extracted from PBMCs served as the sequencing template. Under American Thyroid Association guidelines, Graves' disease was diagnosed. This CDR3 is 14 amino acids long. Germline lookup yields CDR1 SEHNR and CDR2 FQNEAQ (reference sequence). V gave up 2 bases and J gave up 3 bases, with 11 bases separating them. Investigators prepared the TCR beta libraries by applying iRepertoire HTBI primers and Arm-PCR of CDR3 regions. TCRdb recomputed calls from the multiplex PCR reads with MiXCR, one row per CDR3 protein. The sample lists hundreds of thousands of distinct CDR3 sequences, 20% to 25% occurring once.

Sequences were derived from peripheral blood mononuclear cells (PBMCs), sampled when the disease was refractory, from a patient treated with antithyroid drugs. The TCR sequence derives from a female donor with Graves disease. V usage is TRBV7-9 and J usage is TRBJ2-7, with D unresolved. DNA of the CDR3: TGTGCCAGCAGCTTATCCGCAGCAAACTACGAGCAGTACTTC. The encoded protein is CASSLSAANYEQYF.